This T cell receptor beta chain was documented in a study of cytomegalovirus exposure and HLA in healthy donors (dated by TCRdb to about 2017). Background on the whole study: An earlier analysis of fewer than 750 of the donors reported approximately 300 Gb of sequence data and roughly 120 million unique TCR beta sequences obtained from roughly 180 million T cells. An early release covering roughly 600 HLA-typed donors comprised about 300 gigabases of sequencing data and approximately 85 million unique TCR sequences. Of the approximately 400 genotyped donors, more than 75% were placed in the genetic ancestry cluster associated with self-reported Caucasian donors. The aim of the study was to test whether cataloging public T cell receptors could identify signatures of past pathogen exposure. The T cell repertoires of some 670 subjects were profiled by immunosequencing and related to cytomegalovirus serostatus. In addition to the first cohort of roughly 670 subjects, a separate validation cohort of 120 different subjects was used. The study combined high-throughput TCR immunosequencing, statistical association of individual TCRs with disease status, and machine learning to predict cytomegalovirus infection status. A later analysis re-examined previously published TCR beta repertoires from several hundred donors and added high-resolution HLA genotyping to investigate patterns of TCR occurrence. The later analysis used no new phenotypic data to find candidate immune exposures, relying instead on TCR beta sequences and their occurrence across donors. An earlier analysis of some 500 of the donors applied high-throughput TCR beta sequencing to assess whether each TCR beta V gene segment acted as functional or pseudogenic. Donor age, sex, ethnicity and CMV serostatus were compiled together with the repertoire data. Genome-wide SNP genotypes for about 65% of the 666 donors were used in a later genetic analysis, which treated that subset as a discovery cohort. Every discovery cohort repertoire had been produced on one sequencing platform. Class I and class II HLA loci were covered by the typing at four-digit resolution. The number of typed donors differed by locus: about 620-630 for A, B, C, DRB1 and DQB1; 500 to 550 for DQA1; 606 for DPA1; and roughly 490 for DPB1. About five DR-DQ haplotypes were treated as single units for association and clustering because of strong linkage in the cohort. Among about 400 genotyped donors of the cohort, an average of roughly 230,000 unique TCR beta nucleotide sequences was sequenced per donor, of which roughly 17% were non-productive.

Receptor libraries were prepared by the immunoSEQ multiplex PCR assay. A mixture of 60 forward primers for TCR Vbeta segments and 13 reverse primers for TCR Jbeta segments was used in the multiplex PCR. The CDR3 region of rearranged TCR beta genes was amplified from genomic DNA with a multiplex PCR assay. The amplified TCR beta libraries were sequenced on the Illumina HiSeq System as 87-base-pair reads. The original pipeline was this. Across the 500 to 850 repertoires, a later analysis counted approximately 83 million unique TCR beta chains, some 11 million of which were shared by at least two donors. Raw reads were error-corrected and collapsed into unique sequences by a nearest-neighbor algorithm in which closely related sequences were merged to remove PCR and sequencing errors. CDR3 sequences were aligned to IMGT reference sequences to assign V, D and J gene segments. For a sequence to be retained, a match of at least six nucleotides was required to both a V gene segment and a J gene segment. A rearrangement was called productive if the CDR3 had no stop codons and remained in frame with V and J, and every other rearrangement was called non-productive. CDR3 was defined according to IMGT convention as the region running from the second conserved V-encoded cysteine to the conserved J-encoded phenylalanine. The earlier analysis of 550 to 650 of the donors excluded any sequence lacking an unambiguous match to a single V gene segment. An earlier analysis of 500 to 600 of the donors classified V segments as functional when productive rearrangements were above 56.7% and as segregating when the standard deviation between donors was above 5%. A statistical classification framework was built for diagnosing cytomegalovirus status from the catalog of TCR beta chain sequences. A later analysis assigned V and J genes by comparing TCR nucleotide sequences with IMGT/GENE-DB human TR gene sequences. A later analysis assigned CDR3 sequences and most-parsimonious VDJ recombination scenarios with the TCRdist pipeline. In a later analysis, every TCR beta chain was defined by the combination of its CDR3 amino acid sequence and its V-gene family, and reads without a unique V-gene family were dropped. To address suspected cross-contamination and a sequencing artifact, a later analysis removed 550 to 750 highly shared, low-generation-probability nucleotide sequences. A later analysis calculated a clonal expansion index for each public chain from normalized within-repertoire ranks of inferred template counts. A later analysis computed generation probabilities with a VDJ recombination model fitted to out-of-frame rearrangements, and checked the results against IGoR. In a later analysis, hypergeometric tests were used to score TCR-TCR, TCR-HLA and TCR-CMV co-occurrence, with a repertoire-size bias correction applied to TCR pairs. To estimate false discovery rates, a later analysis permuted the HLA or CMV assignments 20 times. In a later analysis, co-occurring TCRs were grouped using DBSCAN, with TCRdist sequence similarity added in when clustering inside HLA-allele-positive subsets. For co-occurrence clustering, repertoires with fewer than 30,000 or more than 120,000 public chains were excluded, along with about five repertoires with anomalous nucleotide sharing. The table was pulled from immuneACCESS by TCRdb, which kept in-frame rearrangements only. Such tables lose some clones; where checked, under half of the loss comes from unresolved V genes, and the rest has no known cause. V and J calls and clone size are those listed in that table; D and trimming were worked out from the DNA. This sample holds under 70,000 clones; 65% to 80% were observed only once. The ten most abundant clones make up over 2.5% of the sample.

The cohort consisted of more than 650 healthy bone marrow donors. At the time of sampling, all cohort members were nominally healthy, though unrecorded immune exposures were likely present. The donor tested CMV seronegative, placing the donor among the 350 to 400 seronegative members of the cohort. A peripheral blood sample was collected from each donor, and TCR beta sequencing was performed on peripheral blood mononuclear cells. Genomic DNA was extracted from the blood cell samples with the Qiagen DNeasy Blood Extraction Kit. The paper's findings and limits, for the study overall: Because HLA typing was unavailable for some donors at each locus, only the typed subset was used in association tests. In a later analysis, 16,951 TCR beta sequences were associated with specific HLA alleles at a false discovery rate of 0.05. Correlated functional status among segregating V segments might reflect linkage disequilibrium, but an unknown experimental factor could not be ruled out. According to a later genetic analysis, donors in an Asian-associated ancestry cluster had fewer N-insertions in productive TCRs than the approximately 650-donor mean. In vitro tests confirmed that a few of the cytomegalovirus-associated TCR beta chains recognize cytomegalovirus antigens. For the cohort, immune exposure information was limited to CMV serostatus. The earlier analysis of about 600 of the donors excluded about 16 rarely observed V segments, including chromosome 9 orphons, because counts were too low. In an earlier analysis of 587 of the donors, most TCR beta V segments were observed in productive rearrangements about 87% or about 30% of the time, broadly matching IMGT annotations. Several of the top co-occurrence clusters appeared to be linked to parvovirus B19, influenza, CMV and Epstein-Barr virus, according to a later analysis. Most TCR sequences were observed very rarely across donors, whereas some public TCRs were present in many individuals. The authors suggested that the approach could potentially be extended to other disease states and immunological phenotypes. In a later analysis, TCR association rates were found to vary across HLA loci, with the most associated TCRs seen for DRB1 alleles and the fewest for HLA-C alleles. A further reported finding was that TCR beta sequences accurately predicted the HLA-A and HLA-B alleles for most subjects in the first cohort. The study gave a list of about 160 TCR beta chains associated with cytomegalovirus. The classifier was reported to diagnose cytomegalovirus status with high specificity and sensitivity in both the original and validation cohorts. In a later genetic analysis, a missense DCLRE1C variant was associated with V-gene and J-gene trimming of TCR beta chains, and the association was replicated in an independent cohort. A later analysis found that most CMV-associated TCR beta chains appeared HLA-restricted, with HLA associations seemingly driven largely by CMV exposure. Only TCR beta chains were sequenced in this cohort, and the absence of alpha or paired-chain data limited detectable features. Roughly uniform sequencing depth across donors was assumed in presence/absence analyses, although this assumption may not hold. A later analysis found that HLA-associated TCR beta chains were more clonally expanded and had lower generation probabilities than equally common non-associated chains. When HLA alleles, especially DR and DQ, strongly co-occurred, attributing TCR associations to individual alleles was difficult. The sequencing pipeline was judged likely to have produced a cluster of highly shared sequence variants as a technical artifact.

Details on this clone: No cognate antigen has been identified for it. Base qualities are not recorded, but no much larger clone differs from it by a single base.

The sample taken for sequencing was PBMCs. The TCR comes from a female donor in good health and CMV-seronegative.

The CDR3 loop reads CASSLGAGGTPYNEQFF. The nucleotide sequence reads as follows: TGCGCCAGCAGCTTAGGAGCGGGGGGGACACCCTACAATGAGCAGTTCTTC. Recombination connected TRBV5-1 to TRBJ2-1, with TRBD2 identical over 10 junction bases. The germline V gene encodes CDR1 SGHRS and CDR2 YFSETQ. V has 2 bases trimmed and J has 2 bases trimmed; junction bases matching no gene number 7. Including cysteine and phenylalanine, the CDR3 has 17 amino acids. This entry keeps only the CDR3 DNA: 51 bases, framed from base 1.